This T cell receptor (beta chain) was sequenced for a study of identifying expanded T cells in peripheral blood. Regarding the study as a whole: Variance in clone template counts between approximately 2-week samples significantly increased with total template count across all healthy donors. Differentially abundant clones: around 1.2 between replicates, about 15 at roughly 13 days, 19 to 20 at four.

During the collection period, no donor immune events like infections were recorded. The CDR3 is made up of 14 amino acids. Germline loops: CDR1 LNHDA, CDR2 SQIVND (reference sequence). About this clone itself: What it recognizes is unknown.

TCRdb keeps only in-frame clones here, not all; method: immunoSEQ multiplex PCR. This sample has 97,000 or so clones, with approximately 88% found just once. The V call is TRBV19, the J call TRBJ2-1, with D tentatively TRBD2 (7 bases). The TCR was taken from a person aged 18 to 70 in good health. Specimen: blood. CDR3 nucleotides: TGTAGGGGGGGACCACCCGGCGAGATGGTTGAGCAGTTCTTC. Protein: CRGGPPGEMVEQFF.